The source of this TCR beta chain is a study of CD8 T cells in Susac syndrome. RNA was extracted with the RNeasy kit, and a quantity of about 0.45 to 1 ug was reverse transcribed using random hexamers. The authors amplified TCR beta CDR3 across 54 Vbeta and 13 Jbeta using immunoSEQ multiplex PCR. Each CDR3 protein is one row after TCRdb ran MiXCR on the immunoSEQ multiplex PCR reads. The table records about 200,000 distinct CDR3 sequences, 85% to 95% of them present only once. Treatment-naive patients with stable or active relapsing-remitting disease served as multiple sclerosis controls. FACS was used to enrich TEMRA cells, whereas the CD8+ and CD4+ T cells were obtained by negative isolation. V was trimmed by 6 bases and J by 9 bases, leaving 18 bases between them. The CDR3 runs 14 residues. CDR1 is SGHTA and CDR2 is FQGNSA in the germline V gene.

The genes are TRBV7-2 and TRBJ2-1, with D perhaps matching TRBD1 (6 bases). This TCR came from a human donor with multiple sclerosis. The material sequenced was CD4+ T cells from PBMCs. In DNA, the CDR3 is TGTGCCAGCAGATTGCCCTCCATCAGGGGTGAGCAGTTCTTC. Translating gives CASRLPSIRGEQFF.